This T cell receptor beta chain came from a study of cytomegalovirus exposure and HLA in healthy donors (dated by TCRdb to about 2017). Study-wide context: According to a later analysis, one platform produced both the roughly 110 validation repertoires and the 666 repertoires of the first cohort. The aim of the study was to test whether cataloging public T cell receptors could identify signatures of past pathogen exposure. In addition to the first cohort of 666 subjects, a separate validation cohort of 130 or so different subjects was used. High-throughput TCR immunosequencing, statistical association of individual TCRs with disease status, and machine learning were combined to predict cytomegalovirus infection status. The research as a whole found: A later analysis found that TCRs clustered in the first cohort also tended to co-occur in the 120 validation repertoires, with 94% of cluster scores above 0. Across donors, most TCR sequences were observed very rarely, whereas some public TCRs were present in many individuals. In vitro tests confirmed that a few of the cytomegalovirus-associated TCR beta chains recognize cytomegalovirus antigens. A later analysis had no HLA typing for the validation cohort, so co-occurrence there was scored across all 130 or so repertoires. The study gave a list of around 170 TCR beta chains associated with cytomegalovirus. The classifier was reported to diagnose cytomegalovirus status with high specificity and sensitivity in both the original cohort and the validation cohort. It was suggested by the authors that the approach could potentially be generalized to other disease states and immunological phenotypes.

Donors formed part of the validation cohort, which comprised 120 subjects and was distinct from the first cohort of several hundred subjects. Library method: the immunoSEQ multiplex PCR assay. The original pipeline was this. A statistical classification framework was built for diagnosing cytomegalovirus status from the catalog of TCR beta chain sequences. The table was pulled from immuneACCESS by TCRdb, which kept in-frame rearrangements only. Such tables lose some clones; where checked, under half of the loss comes from unresolved V genes, and the rest has no known cause. V and J calls and clone size come straight from that table; D and trimming were deduced from the DNA. The sample profile shows over 250,000 clones; around 90% of them were found once. The ten most abundant clones make up roughly 1.1% of the sample. Via the germline V gene, CDR1 is SGHRS and CDR2 YFSETQ. The CDR3 runs 13 residues from the cysteine to the phenylalanine. Kept here is only the CDR3 DNA, which spans 39 bases and is read in frame from base 1. Here V drops 4 bases and J drops 7 bases, and the junction holds 3 bases not matched to any gene.

The sample holds many counts of this clone. Its antigen has not been determined. Base qualities are missing; no much larger clone stands one base away. The V and J genes are TRBV5-1 and TRBJ1-5, with TRBD1 matching 9 junction bases. The sequence came from a woman aged 25 to 39 in good health and CMV-seropositive. Sequencing used PBMCs. CDR3 reads: CASSRQGGQPQHF. The DNA reads as follows: TGCGCCAGCAGCAGACAGGGGGGGCAGCCCCAGCATTTT.